The rows below give T cell receptor beta chains drawn from one sample of a study of early T cells in non-severe SARS-CoV-2 infection. TCRdb reprocessed the 5' RACE reads with MiXCR, giving one entry per CDR3 protein. The repertoire includes approximately 65,000 distinct CDR3 sequences, roughly 14% of them detected once, and 4.2% sits in the top ten. The specimen sequenced was whole blood. Source of these receptors: an adult who was a healthcare worker with PCR-confirmed SARS-CoV-2 infection or an uninfected control (not recorded which). Both conserved end residues are part of each CDR3. Not every row has a clone size; where given, it reads once, few, many or a size class.

>TRBV12-3/TRBV12-4|NA|14|TRBJ1-1
CASSFQGQGLEAFF
>TRBV6-1|NA|14|TRBJ1-1
CASKGLLVNTEAFF
>TRBV7-9|NA|13|TRBJ2-5
CASSQGLAETQYF
>TRBV6-5|many|15|TRBJ2-5
CASSRPAGEQETQYF
>TRBV20-1|few|13|TRBJ1-3
CSASRGTGNTIYF
>TRBV28|once|18|TRBJ2-3
CASSPPSSGLGGRNTQYF
>TRBV20-1|few|14|TRBJ2-5
CSAGTPGGQETQYF
>TRBV5-1|NA|14|TRBJ1-2
CASSLGQRTYGYTF
>TRBV5-1|NA|14|TRBJ2-3
CASNSQGLGDTQYF
>TRBV11-2|many|16|TRBJ1-3
CASSLLGFSSGNTIYF
>TRBV28|few|11|TRBJ2-1
CASSLRYEQFF